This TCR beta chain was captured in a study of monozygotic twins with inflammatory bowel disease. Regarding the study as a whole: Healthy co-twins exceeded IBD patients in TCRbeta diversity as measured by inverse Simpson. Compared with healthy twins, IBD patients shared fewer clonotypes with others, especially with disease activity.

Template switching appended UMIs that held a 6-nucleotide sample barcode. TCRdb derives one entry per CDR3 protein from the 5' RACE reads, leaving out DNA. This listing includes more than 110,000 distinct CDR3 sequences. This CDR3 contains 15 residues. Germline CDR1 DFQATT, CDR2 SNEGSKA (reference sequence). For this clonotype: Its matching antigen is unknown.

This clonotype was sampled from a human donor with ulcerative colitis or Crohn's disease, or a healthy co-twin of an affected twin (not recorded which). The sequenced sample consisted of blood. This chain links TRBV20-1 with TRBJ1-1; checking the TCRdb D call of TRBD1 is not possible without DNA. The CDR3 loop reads CSAREQGRVNTEAFF.